These T cell receptor beta chains were read from a single sample in a study of blood T cell repertoires in COVID-19. TCRdb's table, derived via immunoSEQ multiplex PCR, lists solely in-frame clones and lacks some. The sample has about 67,000 clones; roughly three quarters are singletons. Sequences were obtained from peripheral blood. These receptors came from a woman aged 60 to 75 with acute or convalescent COVID-19. Both conserved end residues are part of each CDR3. The D gene is left open where the match is weak. The size field is filled for only some rows; it gives once, few, many or a size class.

clone_size: .; j_call: TRBJ1-2; v_call: TRBV28; d_call: .; cdr3_nt: TGTGCCAGCAGTTTATTTGGCAGGGCAAATCATGGCTACACCTTC; cdr3_aa: CASSLFGRANHGYTF
clone_size: .; j_call: TRBJ2-1; v_call: TRBV7-6; d_call: TRBD2; cdr3_nt: TGTGCCAGCAGCCGATTTCTAGCGGGGGGCCGGGGTGAGCAGTTCTTC; cdr3_aa: CASSRFLAGGRGEQFF
clone_size: .; j_call: TRBJ1-5; v_call: TRBV6-5; d_call: .; cdr3_nt: TGTGCCAGCAGCGCCAGGGCAAATCAGCCCCAGCATTTT; cdr3_aa: CASSARANQPQHF
clone_size: .; j_call: TRBJ2-1; v_call: TRBV5-6; d_call: TRBD2; cdr3_nt: TGTGCCAGCAGCGCGGGGACTAGTAGCAGGAAGTACAATGAGCAGTTCTTC; cdr3_aa: CASSAGTSSRKYNEQFF
clone_size: .; j_call: TRBJ2-5; v_call: TRBV3-1/TRBV3-2; d_call: TRBD2; cdr3_nt: TGTGCCAGCAGCCAAAGGCCACACGGGACTAGGGAGACCCAGTACTTC; cdr3_aa: CASSQRPHGTRETQYF
clone_size: .; j_call: TRBJ1-2; v_call: TRBV5-6; d_call: TRBD1; cdr3_nt: TGTGCCAGCAGCTGGGGACAGGGAGGCTATGGCTACACCTTC; cdr3_aa: CASSWGQGGYGYTF
clone_size: .; j_call: TRBJ2-2; v_call: TRBV7-2; d_call: TRBD2; cdr3_nt: TGTGCCAGCAGCCAAGGACTAGTTGCCGGGGAGCTGTTTTTT; cdr3_aa: CASSQGLVAGELFF
clone_size: .; j_call: TRBJ2-3; v_call: TRBV5-1; d_call: .; cdr3_nt: TGCGCCAGCAGCTTGTTCAGGGGTAGCACAGATACGCAGTATTTT; cdr3_aa: CASSLFRGSTDTQYF
clone_size: .; j_call: TRBJ2-2; v_call: TRBV1; d_call: .; cdr3_nt: TGCACCAGCAGCCAAGTAGCAAACACCGGGGAGCTGTTTTTT; cdr3_aa: CTSSQVANTGELFF
clone_size: once; j_call: TRBJ2-1; v_call: TRBV2; d_call: TRBD2; cdr3_nt: TGTGCCAGCAGTGGAGGGAGGGGCCGCTACAATGAGCAGTTCTTC; cdr3_aa: CASSGGRGRYNEQFF
clone_size: few; j_call: TRBJ1-2; v_call: TRBV13; d_call: .; cdr3_nt: TGTGCCAGCAGCCGGATAAAGGGGAATGACTATGGCTACACCTTC; cdr3_aa: CASSRIKGNDYGYTF
clone_size: .; j_call: TRBJ2-7; v_call: TRBV6-5; d_call: TRBD2; cdr3_nt: TGTGCCAGCAGTTTTCAGCGGGGGCCGTTAGTGAACGAGCAGTACTTC; cdr3_aa: CASSFQRGPLVNEQYF
clone_size: .; j_call: TRBJ2-5; v_call: TRBV15; d_call: TRBD2; cdr3_nt: TGTGCCACCAGCAGGGGGGGGACTAGCAGACAACAAGAGACCCAGTACTTC; cdr3_aa: CATSRGGTSRQQETQYF
clone_size: few; j_call: TRBJ1-6; v_call: TRBV28; d_call: .; cdr3_nt: TGTGCCAGCACTCCACCTCGCGGACCCCTCCACTTT; cdr3_aa: CASTPPRGPLHF
clone_size: few; j_call: TRBJ1-2; v_call: TRBV11-2; d_call: TRBD1; cdr3_nt: TGTGCCAGCAGTTACGACAGGGAATATGGCTACACCTTC; cdr3_aa: CASSYDREYGYTF
clone_size: .; j_call: TRBJ1-2; v_call: TRBV4-1; d_call: TRBD1; cdr3_nt: TGCGCCAGCAGCCACCCCTGGACAGGGAGGATCTCTAACTATGGCTACACCTTC; cdr3_aa: CASSHPWTGRISNYGYTF
clone_size: .; j_call: TRBJ1-1; v_call: TRBV5-1; d_call: .; cdr3_nt: TGCGCCAGCAGCTTGGACAGCATGAACACTGAAGCTTTCTTT; cdr3_aa: CASSLDSMNTEAFF
clone_size: .; j_call: TRBJ2-2; v_call: TRBV5-1; d_call: TRBD2; cdr3_nt: TGCGCCAGCAGCTACCTAGCGGGGGGGCCCGGCGGGGAGCTGTTTTTT; cdr3_aa: CASSYLAGGPGGELFF
clone_size: .; j_call: TRBJ2-1; v_call: TRBV2; d_call: TRBD2; cdr3_nt: TGTGCCAGCAGTGAGGTTCAGGATGGGCTAGCGGGGGCAAGCGAGCAGTTCTTC; cdr3_aa: CASSEVQDGLAGASEQFF
clone_size: .; j_call: TRBJ1-4; v_call: TRBV9; d_call: TRBD1; cdr3_nt: TGTGCCAGCAGCACTCCAGGGGGCCCAAATGAAAAACTGTTTTTT; cdr3_aa: CASSTPGGPNEKLFF
clone_size: .; j_call: TRBJ1-4; v_call: TRBV7-9; d_call: TRBD1; cdr3_nt: TGTGCCAGCAGCCTTGGACAGGGAAATGAAAAACTGTTTTTT; cdr3_aa: CASSLGQGNEKLFF
clone_size: few; j_call: TRBJ1-1; v_call: TRBV29-1; d_call: .; cdr3_nt: TGCAGCGTTGGGGGGGGCACTGAAGCTTTCTTT; cdr3_aa: CSVGGGTEAFF